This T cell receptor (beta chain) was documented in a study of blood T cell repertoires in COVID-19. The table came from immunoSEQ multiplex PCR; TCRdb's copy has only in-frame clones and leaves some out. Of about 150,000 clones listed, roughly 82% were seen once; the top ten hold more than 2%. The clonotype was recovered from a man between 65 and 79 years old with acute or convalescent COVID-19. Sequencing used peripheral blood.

Here the CDR3 reads CASSPEGNPYEQYF. In DNA form, the CDR3 reads TGCGCCAGCAGCCCCGAGGGTAACCCCTACGAGCAGTACTTC. The chain recombines TRBV4-1 with TRBJ2-7, with a tentative D call TRBD2 (5 bases). Trimming pared 4 bases from V and 2 bases from J, leaving 12 bases between. Germline V CDR1 and CDR2: MGHRA, YSYEKL. This CDR3 comprises 14 residues.